This T cell receptor beta chain was obtained from a study of T cells in narcolepsy. Study details: Patients with NT1 or NT2 and healthy control donors were enrolled.

Generated by immunoSEQ multiplex PCR, the TCRdb table keeps only in-frame clones and is missing some. The data contain roughly 27,000 clones, approximately 89% of them singletons. Trimming took off 6 bases at V and 13 bases at J, with 25 bases between the two ends. This CDR3 is built from 14 residues. CDR1 is MDHEN, CDR2 SYDVKM, per germline. The gene calls are TRBV28 and TRBJ2-7, with D perhaps given as TRBD1 or TRBD2 (5 bases each). This TCR was sampled from a human donor with narcolepsy. Material for sequencing was CD45RA- memory CD4+ T cells from PBMCs. In DNA form, the CDR3 reads TGTGCCAGCAGCTCCTGGGCAACCCGGGGCAGCTCCTACGTC. This translates into CASSSWATRGSSYV.